The present TCR beta chain was sequenced within a study of human T cells and chemical hapten exposure. The time point here: patch test 1, 2 weeks after DPC sensitization. The treatment is: therapeutic diphenylcyclopropenone sensitization with weekly scalp DPC. This clonotype appeared a few times. Germline V gene data show CDR1 as MNHEY and CDR2 as SMNVEV (reference sequence). V was trimmed by 5 bases and J by 5 bases, leaving 18 bases between them. This CDR3 comprises 15 residues. In TCRdb, the RACE reads were re-called with MiXCR into one record per CDR3 protein. The data contain some 91,000 distinct CDR3 sequences, roughly 12% of them singletons.

The sequence was obtained from a woman in her forties with alopecia areata. Some clones in this sample may be carry-over from other donors' samples. V is TRBV27 and J is TRBJ2-5; D might be TRBD1 (5 bases). The material was whole blood, obtained in connection with sensitization to the hapten diphenylcyclopropenone (DPC). CDR3 sequence (DNA): TGTGCCAGCAGTCCCCGTAGGCTGGGGCAGGAGACCCAGTACTTC. It codes for CASSPRRLGQETQYF.